The 2 T cell receptor beta chains presented below share a single source sample, sequenced in a study of blood T cell repertoires in COVID-19. Sequencing used immunoSEQ multiplex PCR; TCRdb keeps in-frame clones, though not all of them. The table lists over 200,000 clones, roughly four fifths of them singletons. The sequenced sample was peripheral blood. The origin of the receptors is a woman of 80 years or more with COVID-19, enrolled during active disease.

This sequence joins TRBV24-1 and TRBJ1-3, with 10 bases lining up with TRBD1. The CDR3 is made up of 21 amino acids. The V and J ends lost 4 bases and 0 bases, in that order; junction bases with no gene match: 17. Looked up from germline, CDR1 is KGHDR and CDR2 is SFDVKD. CDR3 sequence reads: CATSDQNRTGTGDYSGNTIYF. The CDR3 DNA reads as TGTGCCACCAGTGACCAAAACCGTACCGGGACAGGGGACTACTCTGGAAACACCATATATTTT.

The V and J genes are TRBV5-1 and TRBJ1-2; TRBD1 might be the D (5 bases). V was pared by 1 base and J by 5 bases, with 15 bases between. The CDR3 consists of 15 residues. CDR1 and CDR2 from the germline V gene are SGHRS and YFSETQ. The CDR3 region has the DNA TGCGCCAGCAGCTTGCGGGGACTCAGGATGTATGGCTACACCTTC. Its translation: CASSLRGLRMYGYTF.